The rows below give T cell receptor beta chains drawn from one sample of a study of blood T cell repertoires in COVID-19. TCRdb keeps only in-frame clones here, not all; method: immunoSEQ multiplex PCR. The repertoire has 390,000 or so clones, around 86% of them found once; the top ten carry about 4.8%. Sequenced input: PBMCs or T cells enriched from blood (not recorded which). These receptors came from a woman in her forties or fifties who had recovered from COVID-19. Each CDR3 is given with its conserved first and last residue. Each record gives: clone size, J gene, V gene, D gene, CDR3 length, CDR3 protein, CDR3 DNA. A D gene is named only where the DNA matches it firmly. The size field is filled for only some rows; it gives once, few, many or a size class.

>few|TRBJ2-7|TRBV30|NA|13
CAWRAGQSYEQYF
TGTGCCTGGAGGGCAGGACAGTCCTACGAGCAGTACTTC
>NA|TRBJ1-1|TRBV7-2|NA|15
CASSLQSPGITEAFF
TGTGCCAGCAGCCTCCAATCCCCGGGGATCACTGAAGCTTTCTTT
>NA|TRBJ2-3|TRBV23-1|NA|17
CASSHPCSPQRADTQYF
TGCGCCAGCAGTCACCCCTGCTCACCCCAGCGGGCAGATACGCAGTATTTT
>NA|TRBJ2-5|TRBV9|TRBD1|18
CASSVGGTGGAQGETQYF
TGTGCCAGCAGCGTAGGAGGGACAGGGGGCGCGCAGGGAGAGACCCAGTACTTC
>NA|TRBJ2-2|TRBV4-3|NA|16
CASSQDLLLVGGELFF
TGCGCCAGCAGCCAAGATCTGTTACTAGTGGGCGGGGAGCTGTTTTTT
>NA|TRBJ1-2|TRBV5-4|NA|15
CASSLPPALPEGYTF
TGTGCCAGCAGCTTACCCCCGGCCCTCCCGGAGGGCTACACCTTC
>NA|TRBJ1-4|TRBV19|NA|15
CASSTGLGPNEKLFF
TGTGCCAGTAGTACAGGGTTAGGGCCTAATGAAAAACTGTTTTTT
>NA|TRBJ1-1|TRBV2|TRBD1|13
CASRLGTGNEAFF
TGTGCCAGCAGGTTGGGGACAGGTAATGAAGCTTTCTTT
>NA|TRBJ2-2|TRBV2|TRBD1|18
CASITLKQGVLNTGELFF
TGTGCCAGCATAACGCTGAAACAGGGGGTGCTGAACACCGGGGAGCTGTTTTTT
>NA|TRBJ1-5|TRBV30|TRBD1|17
CAWSTNTGTGVNQPQHF
TGTGCCTGGAGTACAAACACCGGGACAGGCGTTAATCAGCCCCAGCATTTT
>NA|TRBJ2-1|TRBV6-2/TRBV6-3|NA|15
CASSYSGVAYNEQFF
TGTGCCAGCAGTTATTCGGGAGTGGCCTACAATGAGCAGTTCTTC
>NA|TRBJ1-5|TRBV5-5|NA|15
CASSLWQDTNQPQHF
TGTGCCAGCAGCCTGTGGCAGGACACTAATCAGCCCCAGCATTTT
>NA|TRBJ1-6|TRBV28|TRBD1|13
CAIGQGNNSPLHF
TGTGCCATCGGACAGGGGAATAATTCACCCCTCCACTTT
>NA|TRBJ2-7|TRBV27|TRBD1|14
CASSKQGYSYEQYF
TGTGCCAGCAGTAAACAGGGGTACTCCTACGAGCAGTACTTC
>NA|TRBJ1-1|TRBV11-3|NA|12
CASSSLYTEAFF
TGTGCCAGCAGTTCCCTGTACACTGAAGCTTTCTTT
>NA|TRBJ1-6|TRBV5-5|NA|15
CASSFGSGVESPLHF
TGTGCCAGCAGCTTCGGGTCGGGGGTCGAGTCACCCCTCCACTTT
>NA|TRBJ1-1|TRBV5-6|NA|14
CASSAGLINTEAFF
TGTGCCAGCAGCGCGGGACTGATCAACACTGAAGCTTTCTTT
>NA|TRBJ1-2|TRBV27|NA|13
CASSLWQDRGYTF
TGTGCCAGCAGTTTATGGCAAGACAGAGGCTACACCTTC
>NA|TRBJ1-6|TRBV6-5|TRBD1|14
CASSRQGVNSPLHF
TGTGCCAGCAGTAGACAGGGAGTAAATTCACCCCTCCACTTT
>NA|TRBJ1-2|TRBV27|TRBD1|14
CATSWTGEVSGYTF
TGTGCCACCTCATGGACAGGGGAGGTTTCTGGCTACACCTTC
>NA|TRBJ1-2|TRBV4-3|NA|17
CASSQRVVSGWSYGYTF
TGCGCCAGCAGCCAACGGGTAGTCTCGGGATGGAGCTATGGCTACACCTTC
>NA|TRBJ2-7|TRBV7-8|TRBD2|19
CASSFSIAWEGRGNYEQYF
TGTGCCAGCAGCTTCTCCATAGCGTGGGAGGGGAGGGGTAACTACGAGCAGTACTTC
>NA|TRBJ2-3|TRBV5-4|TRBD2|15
CASRPGLGDTDTQYF
TGTGCCAGCAGACCAGGACTAGGGGACACAGATACGCAGTATTTT
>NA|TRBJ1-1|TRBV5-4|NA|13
CASSSRVGTEAFF
TGTGCCAGCAGCTCGAGGGTGGGCACTGAAGCTTTCTTT
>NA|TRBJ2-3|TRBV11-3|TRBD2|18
CASSPRVSGGARGDTQYF
TGTGCCAGCAGCCCACGCGTTAGCGGGGGCGCCCGGGGAGATACGCAGTATTTT
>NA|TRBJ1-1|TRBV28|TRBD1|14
CASSHRGMNTEAFF
TGTGCCAGCAGCCACAGGGGCATGAACACTGAAGCTTTCTTT
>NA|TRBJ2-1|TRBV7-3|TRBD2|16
CASSLNPSGSYNEQFF
TGTGCCAGCAGCTTAAATCCTAGCGGGAGCTACAATGAGCAGTTCTTC
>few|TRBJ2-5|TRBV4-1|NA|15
CASSPFGLTQETQYF
TGCGCCAGCAGCCCCTTTGGACTAACGCAAGAGACCCAGTACTTC